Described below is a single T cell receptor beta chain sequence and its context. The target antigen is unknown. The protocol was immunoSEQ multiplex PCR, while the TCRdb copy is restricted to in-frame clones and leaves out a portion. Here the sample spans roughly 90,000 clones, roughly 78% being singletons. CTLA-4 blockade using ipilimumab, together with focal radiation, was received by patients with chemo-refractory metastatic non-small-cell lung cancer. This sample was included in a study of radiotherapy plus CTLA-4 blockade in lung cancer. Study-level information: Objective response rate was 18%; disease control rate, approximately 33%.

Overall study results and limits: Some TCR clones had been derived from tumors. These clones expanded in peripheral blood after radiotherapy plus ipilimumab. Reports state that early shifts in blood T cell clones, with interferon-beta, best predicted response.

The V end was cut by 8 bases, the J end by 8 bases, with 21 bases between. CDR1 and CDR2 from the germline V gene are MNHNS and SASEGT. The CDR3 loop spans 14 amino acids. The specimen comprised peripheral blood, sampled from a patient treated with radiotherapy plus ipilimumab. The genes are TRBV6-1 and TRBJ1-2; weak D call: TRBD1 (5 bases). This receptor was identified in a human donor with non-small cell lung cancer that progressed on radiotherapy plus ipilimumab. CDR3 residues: CASDRETGVLGYTF. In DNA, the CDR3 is TGTGCCAGCGATCGTGAGACGGGGGTGCTAGGCTACACCTTC.